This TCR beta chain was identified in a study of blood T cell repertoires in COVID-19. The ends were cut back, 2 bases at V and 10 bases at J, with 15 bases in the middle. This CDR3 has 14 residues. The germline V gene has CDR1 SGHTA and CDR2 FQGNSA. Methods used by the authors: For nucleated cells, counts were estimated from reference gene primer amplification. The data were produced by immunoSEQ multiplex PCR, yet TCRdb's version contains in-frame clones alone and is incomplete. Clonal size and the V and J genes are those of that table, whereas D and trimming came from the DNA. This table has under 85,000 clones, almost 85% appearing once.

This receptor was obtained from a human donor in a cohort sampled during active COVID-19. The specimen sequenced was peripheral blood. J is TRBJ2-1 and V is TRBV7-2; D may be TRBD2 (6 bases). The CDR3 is CASSLRGLLNEQFF. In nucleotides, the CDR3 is TGTGCCAGCAGCTTACGGGGACTTTTGAACGAGCAGTTCTTC.